This paragraph reports one T cell receptor beta chain. The sample originates from a study of blood T cell repertoires in COVID-19. Looking at the study overall: PBMCs, B-cell-depleted T cells, or T cells provided the cDNA or gDNA that made up the material.

The study drew participants aged about 18 to 89 years from fewer than 30 US areas. Two negative PCRs, clearance, or symptom resolution were required of recovered Cohort 3 donors. Clones were read by immunoSEQ multiplex PCR, and TCRdb kept only the in-frame ones, dropping some. The table shows around 330,000 clones, with 90% occurring only once. Germline values: CDR1 SGHNT, CDR2 YYREEE (reference sequence). V gave up 2 bases and J gave up 2 bases, with 15 bases separating them. This CDR3 contains 16 residues. This receptor was taken from a man aged 55 to 70 who had recovered from COVID-19. The J gene is TRBJ2-3, the V gene TRBV5-4; possible D gene TRBD2, 6 bases. Sequencing was carried out using PBMCs or T cells enriched from blood (not recorded which). This CDR3 reads CASSFVAGGVTDTQYF. The DNA of the CDR3 is TGTGCCAGCAGCTTTGTGGCCGGAGGGGTCACAGATACGCAGTATTTT.